The T cell receptor (beta chain) under discussion was sequenced for a study of glioma-infiltrating T cells listed by TCRdb under 2016. With regard to the full study: TCR alpha- and beta-chain repertoires were sequenced from glioma tissue, non-neoplastic brain tissue and matched peripheral blood mononuclear cells. To measure how far tissue and blood T-cell populations diverged, each tissue-infiltrating repertoire was compared against the peripheral blood repertoire of the same patient. The paired cohort was made up of three low-grade glioma patients, seven to nine primary glioblastoma patients and three non-glioma patients who contributed non-neoplastic brain tissue.

What the work shows at the level of the full study, not this receptor alone: Group comparisons rested on small numbers: three non-neoplastic, three low-grade glioma and eight glioblastoma patients. VJ-independent divergence between tissue and blood was lower than expected in non-neoplastic patients but higher than expected in all gliomas, particularly low-grade gliomas. Very few CDR3 sequences were found to be shared between tissue and blood, and this scarcity was attributed to high CDR3 diversity and limited sampling.

Counted from cysteine to phenylalanine, this CDR3 has 14 amino acids. The retained sequence is limited to the CDR3, 42 bases, with the frame set at the first base. At the junction V is shortened by 4 bases and J by 1 base, with 9 bases in between. Sequences SGHRS (CDR1) and YFSETQ (CDR2) are obtained from the germline V gene. TCR alpha and beta CDR3 regions were amplified with the iRepertoire nested amplicon-rescue multiplex PCR (arm-PCR) platform from RNA. One-step reverse transcription and amplification used about 95-400 ng of tissue mRNA or PBMC total RNA as input. Following bead purification, Illumina adapters were added through a secondary multiplex PCR, and the libraries were then gel-purified between 200 and 400 bp. Internal 6-nucleotide barcodes were carried by the libraries and were used for demultiplexing. Sequencing of libraries was performed on an Illumina MiSeq with 2x220 or 2x250 nucleotide paired-end reads. Regarding the original processing steps: Paired reads were merged using FLASH 1.2.11 and were aligned to the GRCh37 human genome using BWA-MEM, after which TRA and TRB reads were extracted. An IMGT-derived reference of cassette sequences and CDR3 motifs, with pseudogenes included, was used for V and J assignment. Three-frame translation of reads was performed, and productive CDR3s were defined as those with a C...FGXG motif and no stop codons. Unique combinations of V-J cassette pair and CDR3 amino acid sequence were defined as clonotypes. Hamming distance filtering was applied to reads, with thresholds set by the sequence error rate of each sample in mapped regions. Starting from the raw public reads, TCRdb applied fastp trimming at Q25, assembled clones with MiXCR and retained in-frame beta chains. Every distinct CDR3 protein forms one entry, paired with its most common genes and DNA. TCRdb assigned the V and J calls; the authors' analysis was not used. This sample has 150,000 to 200,000 distinct CDR3 sequences in its table, and 30% to 40% of those were observed once. The ten largest clonotypes hold 20% to 25% of the sample.

This clonotype was seen a handful of times. The antigen it recognizes is unknown. The record has no base qualities; no much larger clone is one base away. The V and J genes are TRBV5-1 and TRBJ1-3, with an unclear D gene assignment. Sequencing was carried out using glioma tissue, nonneoplastic brain tissue, or PBMCs (not recorded which). This receptor was obtained from a human donor with low-grade glioma or glioblastoma, undergoing nonglioma brain surgery, or in good health (not recorded which). CDR3 region: CASSIGPSGNTIYF. The sequenced DNA: TGCGCCAGCAGCATTGGTCCATCTGGAAACACCATATATTTT.